This T cell receptor (beta chain) was obtained from a study of monozygotic twins with inflammatory bowel disease. Study-wide results and caveats: IBD patients had lower TCRbeta diversity (inverse Simpson) than healthy co-twins. Relative to healthy twins, IBD patients had fewer clonotypes in common with others, a gap that was especially apparent with disease activity.

Looked up from germline, CDR1 is GTSNPN and CDR2 is SVGIG (reference sequence). The CDR3 length is 13 residues. A word on this clonotype: Its antigen remains unidentified.

TCRdb reprocessed the 5' RACE reads; each CDR3 protein has one entry and no DNA is given. This sample carries 120,000 to 150,000 distinct CDR3 sequences, with less than 3% going to the ten biggest clones. The receptor was isolated from a human donor with ulcerative colitis or Crohn's disease, or a healthy co-twin of an affected twin (not recorded which). The sequenced material came from blood. The V gene is TRBV30, the J gene TRBJ1-2; TCRdb gives TRBD1 as the D gene, but with no DNA this cannot be confirmed. This CDR3 is CAWGTGMGYGYTF.